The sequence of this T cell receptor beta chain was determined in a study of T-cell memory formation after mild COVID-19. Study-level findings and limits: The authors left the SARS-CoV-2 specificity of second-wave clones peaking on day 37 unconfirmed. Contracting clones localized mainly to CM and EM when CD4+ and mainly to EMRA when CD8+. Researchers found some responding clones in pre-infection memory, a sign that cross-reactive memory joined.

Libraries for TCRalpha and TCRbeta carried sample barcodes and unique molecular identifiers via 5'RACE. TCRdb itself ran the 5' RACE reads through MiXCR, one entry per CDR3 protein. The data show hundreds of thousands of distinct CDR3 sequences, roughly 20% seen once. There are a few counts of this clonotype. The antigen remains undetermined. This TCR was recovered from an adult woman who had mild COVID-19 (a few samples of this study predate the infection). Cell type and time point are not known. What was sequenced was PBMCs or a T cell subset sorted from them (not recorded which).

The CDR3 protein is CASSQDLSSQETQYF. CDR3 sequence (DNA): TGTGCCAGCAGCCAAGATTTAAGTTCCCAAGAGACCCAGTACTTC. The rearrangement links TRBV3-1 to TRBJ2-5; D is undetermined. V lost 0 bases and J 1 base, leaving 9 bases between the germline ends. Germline CDR1 and CDR2: LGHDT and YNNKEL (reference sequence). This CDR3 has 15 residues.